This T cell receptor (beta chain) stems from a study of cytomegalovirus exposure and HLA in healthy donors. Findings of the study overall: Analyses of presence and absence presupposed an approximately uniform sequencing depth across donors.

This PCR relied on a set of 60 Vbeta primers and 13 Jbeta primers. Per the original data handling: Approximately 11 million of tens of millions of unique TCR beta chains were shared, per a later count. The table came from immunoSEQ multiplex PCR; TCRdb's copy has only in-frame clones and leaves some out. D and trimming come from the DNA, and the V and J calls and clone size come from that table. This table holds 190,000 or so clones, around 74% found once. On this clone itself: The antigen is undetermined.

Likely unrecorded immune exposures existed in these nominally healthy donors. V was shortened by 3 bases and J by 4 bases, with 12 bases between the two germline ends. The CDR3 loop spans 15 amino acids. Germline CDR1 reads MNHNS; CDR2 reads SASEGT. Material for sequencing was PBMCs. The receptor was derived from a girl aged 10 to 17 in good health and CMV-seropositive. The chain has TRBV6-1 and TRBJ2-2; D not resolved. The CDR3 DNA follows: TGTGCCAGCAGTGAGCTGTCGGCAGGCACCGGGGAGCTGTTTTTT. Amino acid sequence: CASSELSAGTGELFF.